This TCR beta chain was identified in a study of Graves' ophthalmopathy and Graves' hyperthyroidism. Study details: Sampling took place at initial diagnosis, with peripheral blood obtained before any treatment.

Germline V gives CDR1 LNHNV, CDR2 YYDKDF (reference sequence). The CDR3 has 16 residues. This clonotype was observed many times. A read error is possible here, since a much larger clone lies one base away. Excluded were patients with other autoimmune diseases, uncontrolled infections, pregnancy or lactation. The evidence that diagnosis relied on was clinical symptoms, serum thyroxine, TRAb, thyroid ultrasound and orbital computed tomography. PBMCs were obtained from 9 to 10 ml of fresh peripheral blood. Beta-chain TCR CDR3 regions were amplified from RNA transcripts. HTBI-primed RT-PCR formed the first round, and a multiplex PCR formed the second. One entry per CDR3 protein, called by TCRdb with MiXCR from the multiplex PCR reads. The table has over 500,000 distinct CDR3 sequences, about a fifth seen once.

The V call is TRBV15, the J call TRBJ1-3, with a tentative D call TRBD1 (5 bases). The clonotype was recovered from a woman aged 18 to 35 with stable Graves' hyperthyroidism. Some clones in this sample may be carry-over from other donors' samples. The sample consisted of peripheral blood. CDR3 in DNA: TGTGCCACCAGCAGAGCTGGGGCAGGCTCTGGAGACACCATATATTTT. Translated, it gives CATSRAGAGSGDTIYF.